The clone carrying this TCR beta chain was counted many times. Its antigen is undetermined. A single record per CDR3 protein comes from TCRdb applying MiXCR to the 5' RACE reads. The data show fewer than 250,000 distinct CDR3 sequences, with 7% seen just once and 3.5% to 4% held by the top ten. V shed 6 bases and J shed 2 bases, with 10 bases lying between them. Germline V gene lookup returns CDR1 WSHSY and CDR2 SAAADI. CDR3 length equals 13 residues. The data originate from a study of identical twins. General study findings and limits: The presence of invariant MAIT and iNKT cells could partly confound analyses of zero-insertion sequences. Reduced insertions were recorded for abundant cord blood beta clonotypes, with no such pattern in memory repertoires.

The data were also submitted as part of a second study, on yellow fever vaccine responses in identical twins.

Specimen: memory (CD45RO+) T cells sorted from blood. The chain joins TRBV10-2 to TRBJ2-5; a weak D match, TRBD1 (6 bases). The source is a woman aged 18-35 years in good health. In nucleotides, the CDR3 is TGCGCCAGCAGGGCACAGGGACAAGAGACCCAGTACTTC. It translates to CASRAQGQETQYF.